This T cell receptor beta chain stems from a study of OX40 agonist ivuxolimab in advanced cancers. Findings and limits, study-wide: Antigen specificity of clonally expanded peripheral T cells was not established.

For this clone: Antigen: not known.

Clones were read by immunoSEQ multiplex PCR, and TCRdb kept only the in-frame ones, dropping some. Among 50,000 or so clones listed, approximately 92% were seen once. The CDR3 has 13 residues. From germline, CDR1 is SGDLS and CDR2 YYNGEE. Trimming left V 4 bases short and J 3 bases short, with 11 bases between. The sequence derives from an adult with an advanced solid tumor such as melanoma, head and neck, liver or kidney cancer. This rearrangement joins TRBV9 to TRBJ2-7, with D hard to call. The source material was CD4+ or CD8+ T cells sorted from blood, sampled in a trial of the OX40 agonist ivuxolimab. CDR3 bases: TGTGCCAGCAGCCCCGGGTATGACTACGAGCAGTACTTC. The encoded protein is CASSPGYDYEQYF.